This entry concerns a single TCR beta chain. Its target is unknown. These data originate in a study of tumor-infiltrating lymphocytes in primary liver carcinoma. Co-extraction of both nucleic acids (RNA and DNA) used about 17-31 mg of unsorted bulk tissue. General study results and limits: Blood had a significantly lower top-250-clone fraction than tumors did (p = 0.039). Tumor region pairs outstripped tumor-adjacent and tumor-blood pairs in overlap.

Total RNA amounting to 500 ng was the source from which TCR beta cDNA was made with a constant-region primer. Three rounds of nested multiplex PCR with slightly modified ARM-PCR produced TCR beta libraries. Amplification in the first two PCR rounds was performed using TRBV1-TRBV30 forward primers and a C-beta reverse primer for around 10 cycles each. Each CDR3 protein is one row after TCRdb ran MiXCR on the multiplex PCR reads. The sample lists approximately 100,000 distinct CDR3 sequences; around two thirds were seen once. The CDR3 has 14 amino acids. With 5 bases clipped from V and 5 bases from J, the junction kept 8 bases outside the gene matches. CDR1 is SGHTA, CDR2 FQGNSA, per germline.

Source material: liver tumor tissue from sampling region 2. As for subset: tumor region T2, inferior pole. The chain combines TRBV7-2 with TRBJ2-5; 7 bases map to TRBD1. This receptor was obtained from a woman aged 60-75 years with primary liver carcinoma and hepatitis B virus infection. CDR3 DNA: TGTGCCAGCAGCAGAACAGGGGCGAGGGAGACCCAGTACTTC. Its translation is CASSRTGARETQYF.